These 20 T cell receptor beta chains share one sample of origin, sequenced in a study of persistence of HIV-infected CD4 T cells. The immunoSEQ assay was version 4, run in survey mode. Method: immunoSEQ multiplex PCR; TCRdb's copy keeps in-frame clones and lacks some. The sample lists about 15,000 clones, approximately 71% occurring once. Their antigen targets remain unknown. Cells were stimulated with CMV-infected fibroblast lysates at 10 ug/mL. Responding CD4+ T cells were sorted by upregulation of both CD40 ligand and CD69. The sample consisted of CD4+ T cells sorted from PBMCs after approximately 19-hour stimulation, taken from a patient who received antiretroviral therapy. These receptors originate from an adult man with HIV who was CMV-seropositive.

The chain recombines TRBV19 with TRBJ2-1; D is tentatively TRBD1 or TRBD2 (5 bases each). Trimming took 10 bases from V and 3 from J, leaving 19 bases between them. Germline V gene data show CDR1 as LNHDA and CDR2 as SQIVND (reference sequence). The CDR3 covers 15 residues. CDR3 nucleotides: TGTGCCACCGGGACCGGACGTTACGTCTACAATGAGCAGTTCTTC. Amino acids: CATGTGRYVYNEQFF.

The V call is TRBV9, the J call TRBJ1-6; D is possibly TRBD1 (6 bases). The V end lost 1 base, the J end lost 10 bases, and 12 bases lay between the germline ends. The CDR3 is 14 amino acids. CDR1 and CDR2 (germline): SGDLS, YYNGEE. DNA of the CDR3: TGTGCCAGCAGCGTAAACAGGGAGAAGTCACCCCTCCACTTT. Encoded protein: CASSVNREKSPLHF.

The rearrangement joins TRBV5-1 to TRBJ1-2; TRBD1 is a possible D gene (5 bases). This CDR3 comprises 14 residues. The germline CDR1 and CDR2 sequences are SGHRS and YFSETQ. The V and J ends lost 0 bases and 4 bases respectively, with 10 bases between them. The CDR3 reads CASSLGDPGYGYTF. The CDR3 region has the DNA TGCGCCAGCAGCTTGGGGGACCCCGGCTATGGCTACACCTTC.

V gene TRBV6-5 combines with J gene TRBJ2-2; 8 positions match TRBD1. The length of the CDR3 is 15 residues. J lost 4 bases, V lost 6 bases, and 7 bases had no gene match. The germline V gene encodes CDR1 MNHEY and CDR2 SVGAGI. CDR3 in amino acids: CASRKTGVRTGELFF. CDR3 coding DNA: TGTGCCAGCAGAAAGACAGGGGTTCGCACCGGGGAGCTGTTTTTT.

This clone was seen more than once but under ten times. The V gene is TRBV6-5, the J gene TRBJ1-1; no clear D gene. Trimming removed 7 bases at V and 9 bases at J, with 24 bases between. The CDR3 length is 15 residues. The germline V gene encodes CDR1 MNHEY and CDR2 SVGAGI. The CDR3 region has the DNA TGTGCCAGCACCCGAAGTGGCCAGACCAGCCGGCAAGCTTTCTTT. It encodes CASTRSGQTSRQAFF.

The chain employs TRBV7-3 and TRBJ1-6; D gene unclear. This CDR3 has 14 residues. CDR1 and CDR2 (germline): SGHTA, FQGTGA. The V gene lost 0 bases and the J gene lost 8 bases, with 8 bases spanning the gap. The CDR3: CASSLTPSDSPLHF. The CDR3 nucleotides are TGTGCCAGCAGCTTAACACCCTCCGATTCACCCCTCCACTTT.

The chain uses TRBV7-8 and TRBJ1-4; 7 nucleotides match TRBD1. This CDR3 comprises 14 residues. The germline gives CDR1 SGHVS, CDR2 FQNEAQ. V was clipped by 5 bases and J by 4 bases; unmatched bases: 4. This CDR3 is CASSMTGNNEKLFF. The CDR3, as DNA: TGTGCCAGCAGCATGACAGGGAATAATGAAAAACTGTTTTTT.

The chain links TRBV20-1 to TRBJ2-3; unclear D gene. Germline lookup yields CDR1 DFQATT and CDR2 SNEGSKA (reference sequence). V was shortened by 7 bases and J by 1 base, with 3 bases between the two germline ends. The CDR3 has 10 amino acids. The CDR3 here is CSEGTDTQYF. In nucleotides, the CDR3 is TGCAGTGAGGGCACAGATACGCAGTATTTT.

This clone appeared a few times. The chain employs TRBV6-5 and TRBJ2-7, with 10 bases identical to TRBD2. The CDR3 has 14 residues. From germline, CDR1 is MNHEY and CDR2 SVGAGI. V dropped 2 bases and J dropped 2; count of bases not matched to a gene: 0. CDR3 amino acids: CASSYTSGAYEQYF. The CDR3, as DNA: TGTGCCAGCAGTTACACTAGCGGGGCCTACGAGCAGTACTTC.

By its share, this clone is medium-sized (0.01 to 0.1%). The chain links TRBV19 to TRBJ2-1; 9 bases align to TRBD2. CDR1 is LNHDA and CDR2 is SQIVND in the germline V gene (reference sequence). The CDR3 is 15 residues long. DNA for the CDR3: TGTGCAAACCCCTTTGGGCTAGCGGGGACCAATGAGCAGTTCTTC. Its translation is CANPFGLAGTNEQFF.

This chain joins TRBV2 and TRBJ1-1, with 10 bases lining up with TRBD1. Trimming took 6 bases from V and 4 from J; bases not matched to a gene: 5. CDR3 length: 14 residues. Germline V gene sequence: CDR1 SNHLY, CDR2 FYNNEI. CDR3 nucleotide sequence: TGTGCCAGCAGAGACAGGGGGCGCATCACTGAAGCTTTCTTT. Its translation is CASRDRGRITEAFF. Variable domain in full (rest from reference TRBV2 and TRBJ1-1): EPEVTQTPSHQVTQMGQEVILRCVPISNHLYFYWYRQILGQKVEFLVSFYNNEISEKSEIFDDQFSVERPDGSNFTLKIRSTKLEDSAMYFCASRDRGRITEAFFGQGTRLTVV.

Here the CDR3 reads CASSQEVQGWNSPLHF. For the CDR3, the DNA is TGTGCCAGCAGCCAAGAGGTCCAGGGGTGGAATTCACCCCTCCACTTT. The chain links TRBV4-2 to TRBJ1-6; TRBD1 is a possible D gene (6 bases). CDR3 length: 16 amino acids. Germline CDR1 LGHNA, CDR2 YNFKEQ. The germline V and J ends were trimmed by 0 bases and 7 bases, with 13 bases remaining between them.

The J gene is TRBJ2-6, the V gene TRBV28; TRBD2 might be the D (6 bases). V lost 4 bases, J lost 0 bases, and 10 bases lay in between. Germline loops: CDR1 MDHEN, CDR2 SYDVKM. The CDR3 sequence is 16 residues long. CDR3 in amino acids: CASSSTRDSGANVLTF. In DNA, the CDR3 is TGTGCCAGCAGTTCGACTAGGGACTCTGGGGCCAACGTCCTGACTTTC. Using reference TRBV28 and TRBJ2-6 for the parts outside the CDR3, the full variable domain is DVKVTQSSRYLVKRTGEKVFLECVQDMDHENMFWYRQDPGLGLRLIYFSYDVKMKEKGDIPEGYSVSREKKERFSLILESASTNQTSMYLCASSSTRDSGANVLTFGAGSRLTVL.

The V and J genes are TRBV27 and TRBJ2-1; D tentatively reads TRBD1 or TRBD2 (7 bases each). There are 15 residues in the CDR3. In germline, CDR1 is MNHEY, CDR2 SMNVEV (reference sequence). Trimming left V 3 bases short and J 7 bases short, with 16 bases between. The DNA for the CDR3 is TGTGCCAGCAGTTTTTCAGGGGGGGCAAAAAATGAGCAGTTCTTC. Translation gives CASSFSGGAKNEQFF.

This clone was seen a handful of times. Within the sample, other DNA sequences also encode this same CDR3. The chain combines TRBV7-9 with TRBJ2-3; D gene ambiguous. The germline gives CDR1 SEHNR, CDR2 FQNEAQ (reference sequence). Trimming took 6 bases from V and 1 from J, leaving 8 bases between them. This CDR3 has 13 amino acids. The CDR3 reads CASSSGRTDTQYF. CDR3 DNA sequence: TGTGCCAGCAGTTCTGGACGCACAGATACGCAGTATTTT.

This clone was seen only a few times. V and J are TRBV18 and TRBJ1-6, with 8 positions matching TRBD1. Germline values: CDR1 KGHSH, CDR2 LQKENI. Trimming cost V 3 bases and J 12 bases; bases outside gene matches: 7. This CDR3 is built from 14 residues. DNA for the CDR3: TGTGCCAGCTCACCCGGGACAGGTGAAGGACCCCTCCACTTT. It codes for CASSPGTGEGPLHF. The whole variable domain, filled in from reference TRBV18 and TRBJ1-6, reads NAGVMQNPRHLVRRRGQEARLRCSPMKGHSHVYWYRQLPEEGLKFMVYLQKENIIDESGMPKERFSAEFPKEGPSILRIQQVVRGDSAAYFCASSPGTGEGPLHFGNGTRLTVT.

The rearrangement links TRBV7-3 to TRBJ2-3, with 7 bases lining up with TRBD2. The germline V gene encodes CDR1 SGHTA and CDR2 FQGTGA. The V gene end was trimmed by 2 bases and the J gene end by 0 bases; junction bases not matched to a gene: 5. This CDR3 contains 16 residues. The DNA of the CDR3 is TGTGCCAGCAGCTTACAACCAGCGGGGAGCACAGATACGCAGTATTTT. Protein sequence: CASSLQPAGSTDTQYF.

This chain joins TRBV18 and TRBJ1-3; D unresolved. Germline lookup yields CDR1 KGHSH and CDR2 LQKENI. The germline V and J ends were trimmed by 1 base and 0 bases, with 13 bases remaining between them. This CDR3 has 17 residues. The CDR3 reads CASSPHLTSASGNTIYF. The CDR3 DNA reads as TGTGCCAGCTCACCACATCTGACGAGCGCCTCTGGAAACACCATATATTTT.

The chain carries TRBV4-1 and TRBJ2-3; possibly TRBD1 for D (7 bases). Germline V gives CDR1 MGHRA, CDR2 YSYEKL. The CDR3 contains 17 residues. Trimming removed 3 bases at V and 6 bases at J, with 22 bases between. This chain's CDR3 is CASSQDGTGAGGDTQYF. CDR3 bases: TGCGCCAGCAGCCAGGATGGAACAGGGGCTGGGGGGGATACGCAGTATTTT.

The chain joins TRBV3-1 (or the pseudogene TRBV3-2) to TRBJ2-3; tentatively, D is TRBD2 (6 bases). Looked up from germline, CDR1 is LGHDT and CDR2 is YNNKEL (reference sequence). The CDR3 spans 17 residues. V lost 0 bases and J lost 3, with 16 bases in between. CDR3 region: CASSQDKAGRWTDTQYF. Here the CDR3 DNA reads TGTGCCAGCAGCCAAGACAAGGCAGGGAGGTGGACAGATACGCAGTATTTT.